Described below is a single T cell receptor beta chain sequence and its context. The sample belongs to a study of OX40 agonist ivuxolimab in advanced cancers. The CDR3 has 18 residues. CDR1 is LNHDA, CDR2 SQIVND, per germline (reference sequence). V trimming: 4 bases; J trimming: 0 bases; junction bases outside the gene matches: 11. Generated by immunoSEQ multiplex PCR, the TCRdb table keeps only in-frame clones and is missing some. The sample has some 83,000 clones; about 86% are singletons. The receptor was derived from an adult with an advanced solid tumor such as melanoma, head and neck, liver or kidney cancer. V gene TRBV19 combines with J gene TRBJ2-2; 7 bases map to TRBD2. Sequencing used CD4+ or CD8+ T cells sorted from blood, obtained in a trial of the OX40 agonist ivuxolimab. DNA of the CDR3: TGTGCCAGTAGTAAGTCCGCTAGCGGTCAGACGAACACCGGGGAGCTGTTTTTT. Its protein is CASSKSASGQTNTGELFF.